These T cell receptor beta chains were read from a single sample in a study of cytomegalovirus exposure and HLA in healthy donors. The data were produced by immunoSEQ multiplex PCR, yet TCRdb's version contains in-frame clones alone and is incomplete. This sample has 120,000 or so clones, with about 85% found just once. The source material was PBMCs. The receptors shown here come from a young woman in good health and CMV-seronegative. Each CDR3 is given with its conserved first and last residue. A D gene is named only where the DNA matches it firmly. Where a row states a size, it is once, few, many or the class of an expanded clone; other rows omit it.

V: TRBV7-2; size: NA; D: TRBD1; J: TRBJ1-5; CDR3: CASSLRQGVNQPQHF; DNA: TGTGCCAGCAGCTTAAGACAGGGGGTCAATCAGCCCCAGCATTTT
V: TRBV30; size: NA; D: NA; J: TRBJ2-2; CDR3: CAWTTSTLTWITGELFF; DNA: TGTGCCTGGACCACATCCACACTAACCTGGATCACCGGGGAGCTGTTTTTT
V: TRBV2; size: once; D: TRBD1; J: TRBJ1-1; CDR3: CASTKGTVLNTEAFF; DNA: TGTGCCAGCACCAAGGGGACAGTGCTGAACACTGAAGCTTTCTTT
V: TRBV18; size: once; D: NA; J: TRBJ1-2; CDR3: CASSPDSNYGYTF; DNA: TGTGCCAGCTCACCGGACAGTAACTATGGCTACACCTTC
V: TRBV9; size: NA; D: TRBD2; J: TRBJ2-3; CDR3: CASSFLSGGASDTQYF; DNA: TGTGCCAGCAGCTTCCTTAGCGGGGGGGCCTCAGATACGCAGTATTTT
V: TRBV18; size: NA; D: NA; J: TRBJ2-4; CDR3: CASSPDSKNIQYF; DNA: TGTGCCAGCTCACCAGACAGTAAAAACATTCAGTACTTC
V: TRBV27; size: NA; D: NA; J: TRBJ1-2; CDR3: CASSLSTHSPYGYTF; DNA: TGTGCCAGCAGTTTATCCACCCACAGCCCCTATGGCTACACCTTC
V: TRBV6-6; size: NA; D: NA; J: TRBJ1-5; CDR3: CASSPPGGNQPQHF; DNA: TGTGCCAGCAGCCCCCCCGGGGGCAATCAGCCCCAGCATTTT
V: TRBV6-6; size: NA; D: TRBD2; J: TRBJ2-3; CDR3: CASRYGTSGGTDTQYF; DNA: TGTGCCAGCAGATACGGGACTAGCGGGGGCACAGATACGCAGTATTTT
V: TRBV7-9; size: few; D: NA; J: TRBJ2-7; CDR3: CASTLSPGVPYEQYF; DNA: TGTGCCAGCACCCTTAGCCCAGGGGTCCCCTACGAGCAGTACTTC
V: TRBV19; size: NA; D: NA; J: TRBJ1-2; CDR3: CASSIVSGDGYTF; DNA: TGTGCCAGTAGTATAGTATCGGGGGACGGCTACACCTTC
V: TRBV11-2; size: NA; D: NA; J: TRBJ2-5; CDR3: CASSLTGLQETQYF; DNA: TGTGCCAGCAGCTTAACAGGGCTCCAAGAGACCCAGTACTTC
V: TRBV7-9; size: NA; D: NA; J: TRBJ2-2; CDR3: CASSLGGGTGELFF; DNA: TGTGCCAGCAGCTTGGGGGGAGGCACCGGGGAGCTGTTTTTT
V: TRBV11-3; size: NA; D: NA; J: TRBJ2-7; CDR3: CASSQSRGGEQYF; DNA: TGTGCCAGCAGCCAATCGCGGGGTGGTGAGCAGTACTTC
V: TRBV6-6; size: NA; D: NA; J: TRBJ2-2; CDR3: CASSTGVSNTGELFF; DNA: TGTGCCAGCAGCACGGGGGTCTCGAACACCGGGGAGCTGTTTTTT
V: TRBV4-1; size: NA; D: NA; J: TRBJ1-1; CDR3: CASTIRAGPNTEAFF; DNA: TGCGCCAGCACCATCAGGGCCGGCCCGAACACTGAAGCTTTCTTT
V: TRBV6-1; size: NA; D: TRBD1; J: TRBJ2-7; CDR3: CASTRTGVGSEQYF; DNA: TGTGCCAGCACGAGGACAGGGGTGGGCTCCGAGCAGTACTTC
V: TRBV11-2; size: NA; D: TRBD1; J: TRBJ1-2; CDR3: CASSSGQAYGYTF; DNA: TGTGCCAGCAGCTCGGGACAGGCTTATGGCTACACCTTC
V: TRBV7-8; size: once; D: TRBD1; J: TRBJ1-2; CDR3: CASSPPLGQGARGYTF; DNA: TGTGCCAGCAGCCCACCTTTGGGACAGGGGGCGCGTGGCTACACCTTC
V: TRBV18; size: NA; D: TRBD1; J: TRBJ1-4; CDR3: CASSPRSPIPGGGKLFF; DNA: TGTGCCAGCTCACCACGCTCCCCCATCCCAGGGGGTGGAAAACTGTTTTTT
V: TRBV15; size: NA; D: NA; J: TRBJ2-7; CDR3: CATSRDPGAPYEQYF; DNA: TGTGCCACCAGCAGAGATCCTGGGGCCCCCTACGAGCAGTACTTC
V: TRBV5-8; size: NA; D: NA; J: TRBJ1-4; CDR3: CASSSGVANEKLFF; DNA: TGTGCCAGCAGCTCGGGGGTCGCAAATGAAAAACTGTTTTTT
V: TRBV5-6; size: NA; D: NA; J: TRBJ1-4; CDR3: CASSLGGPGEKLFF; DNA: TGTGCCAGCAGCTTGGGGGGGCCGGGTGAAAAACTGTTTTTT
V: TRBV29-1; size: NA; D: NA; J: TRBJ2-3; CDR3: CSVGQGTGYF; DNA: NA
V: TRBV7-9; size: many; D: NA; J: TRBJ2-7; CDR3: CASSFPGLYEQYF; DNA: TGTGCCAGCAGCTTTCCGGGTCTCTACGAGCAGTACTTC
V: TRBV5-6; size: few; D: NA; J: TRBJ1-6; CDR3: CASSLGAGKNSPLHF; DNA: TGTGCCAGCAGCTTGGGGGCAGGGAAAAATTCACCCCTCCACTTT
V: TRBV15; size: once; D: TRBD2; J: TRBJ2-3; CDR3: CATSRTSGGGTDTQYF; DNA: TGTGCCACCAGCCGTACTAGCGGGGGGGGCACAGATACGCAGTATTTT
V: TRBV10-3; size: NA; D: TRBD1; J: TRBJ2-7; CDR3: CAIRKEGTGRNEQYF; DNA: TGTGCCATCAGGAAGGAGGGGACAGGGCGGAACGAGCAGTACTTC
V: TRBV11-3; size: NA; D: NA; J: TRBJ2-7; CDR3: CASSQGLPPREQYF; DNA: TGTGCCAGCAGCCAGGGACTTCCCCCTAGGGAGCAGTACTTC
V: TRBV28; size: NA; D: NA; J: TRBJ1-2; CDR3: CASSLTGGNYGYTF; DNA: TGTGCCAGCAGTTTAACGGGGGGGAACTATGGCTACACCTTC
V: TRBV9; size: NA; D: NA; J: TRBJ1-4; CDR3: CASSVTGSGGEKLFF; DNA: TGTGCCAGCAGCGTCACAGGGTCAGGCGGTGAAAAACTGTTTTTT
V: TRBV5-1; size: once; D: NA; J: TRBJ2-2; CDR3: CASSLRAGAATGELFF; DNA: TGCGCCAGCAGCTTGCGGGCGGGGGCCGCAACCGGGGAGCTGTTTTTT
V: TRBV21-1; size: many; D: NA; J: TRBJ2-1; CDR3: CASSKVGTYHNEQFF; DNA: TGTGCCAGCAGCAAAGTGGGGACTTACCACAATGAGCAGTTCTTC
V: TRBV27; size: NA; D: NA; J: TRBJ2-5; CDR3: CASSPRTGNQETQYF; DNA: TGTGCCAGCAGTCCCCGAACAGGGAACCAAGAGACCCAGTACTTC
V: TRBV13; size: NA; D: NA; J: TRBJ1-5; CDR3: CASSLGQENQPQHF; DNA: TGTGCCAGCAGCTTAGGACAGGAGAATCAGCCCCAGCATTTT
V: TRBV5-5; size: few; D: NA; J: TRBJ2-7; CDR3: CASSFGQGLYEQYF; DNA: TGTGCCAGCAGCTTTGGGCAGGGACTCTACGAGCAGTACTTC
V: TRBV11-3; size: once; D: NA; J: TRBJ2-3; CDR3: CASSPAPRSDTQYF; DNA: TGTGCCAGCAGCCCTGCCCCACGGTCAGATACGCAGTATTTT
V: TRBV25-1; size: NA; D: NA; J: TRBJ2-2; CDR3: CASSAGGYRAKAGELFF; DNA: TGTGCCAGCAGTGCGGGTGGGTACAGGGCCAAGGCCGGGGAGCTGTTTTTT
V: TRBV5-1; size: NA; D: NA; J: TRBJ1-5; CDR3: CASSGGGAGQPQHF; DNA: TGCGCCAGCAGTGGGGGGGGCGCAGGTCAGCCCCAGCATTTT
V: TRBV6-1; size: NA; D: NA; J: TRBJ1-6; CDR3: CASSAKGNSPLHF; DNA: TGTGCCAGCAGTGCAAAGGGGAATTCACCCCTCCACTTT
V: TRBV7-3; size: NA; D: TRBD2; J: TRBJ2-1; CDR3: CASSLRTSGGLVFF; DNA: TGTGCCAGCAGCCTCCGGACTAGCGGGGGTCTGGTGTTCTTC
V: TRBV25-1; size: NA; D: TRBD1; J: TRBJ1-1; CDR3: CASSEGLTGGNTEAFF; DNA: TGTGCCAGCAGTGAAGGGCTGACAGGGGGGAACACTGAAGCTTTCTTT
V: TRBV2; size: NA; D: NA; J: TRBJ1-1; CDR3: CASSERLGGNTEAFF; DNA: TGTGCCAGCAGTGAGAGACTAGGTGGGAACACTGAAGCTTTCTTT
V: TRBV19; size: NA; D: TRBD1; J: TRBJ1-6; CDR3: CASSLGDRGRPLHF; DNA: TGTGCCAGTAGCCTGGGGGACAGGGGACGTCCCCTCCACTTT
V: TRBV5-8; size: once; D: NA; J: TRBJ1-5; CDR3: CASSDTGLNQHF; DNA: TGTGCCAGCAGCGATACAGGATTGAACCAGCATTTT
V: TRBV18; size: NA; D: NA; J: TRBJ2-3; CDR3: CASSPRALSTDTQYF; DNA: TGTGCCAGCTCACCGCGGGCCCTTAGCACAGATACGCAGTATTTT
V: TRBV2; size: once; D: TRBD1; J: TRBJ1-5; CDR3: CASSLTGGRNQPQHF; DNA: TGTGCCAGCAGTCTTACAGGGGGCCGCAATCAGCCCCAGCATTTT
V: TRBV6-5; size: NA; D: NA; J: TRBJ2-1; CDR3: CASSPATGEQFF; DNA: TGTGCCAGCAGCCCCGCCACGGGTGAGCAGTTCTTC
V: TRBV6-5; size: NA; D: TRBD1; J: TRBJ1-2; CDR3: CASSGQGHGYTF; DNA: TGTGCCAGCAGTGGACAGGGACATGGCTACACCTTC
V: TRBV30; size: NA; D: TRBD1; J: TRBJ2-7; CDR3: CAWRKGAAYEQYF; DNA: TGTGCCTGGAGAAAGGGGGCCGCCTACGAGCAGTACTTC
V: TRBV5-1; size: NA; D: TRBD2; J: TRBJ2-5; CDR3: CASSPSMTNGGATETQYF; DNA: TGCGCCAGCAGCCCATCAATGACTAACGGGGGGGCCACAGAGACCCAGTACTTC
V: TRBV6-1; size: NA; D: TRBD1; J: TRBJ2-5; CDR3: CASIPQGAKPKAQYF; DNA: TGTGCCAGCATTCCACAGGGGGCGAAACCAAAGGCCCAGTACTTC
V: TRBV7-2; size: NA; D: TRBD1; J: TRBJ1-2; CDR3: CASSLVVRGLGGYTF; DNA: TGTGCCAGCAGCTTAGTTGTCAGGGGGCTTGGTGGCTACACCTTC
V: TRBV5-4; size: NA; D: NA; J: TRBJ2-5; CDR3: CASSLAAYQETQYF; DNA: TGTGCCAGCAGCTTGGCCGCGTACCAAGAGACCCAGTACTTC